These T cell receptor beta chains were read from a single sample in a study of human T cells and chemical hapten exposure. Using its own MiXCR run on the RACE reads, TCRdb lists one record per CDR3 protein. Of roughly 200,000 distinct CDR3 sequences detected, under 25% appear once; the ten largest clones hold 2% to 2.5%. The sample here was whole blood, taken in connection with sensitization to the hapten diphenylcyclopropenone (DPC). These TCRs come from a woman in her forties with alopecia areata. Some clones in this sample may be carry-over from other donors' samples. Each CDR3 is given with its conserved first and last residue. D genes are given only for firm matches. Rows give clone size only sometimes, using once, few, many, or a class for an expanded clone.

j_call,d_call,clone_size,v_call,cdr3_nt,cdr3_aa
TRBJ2-7,NA,few,TRBV3-1,TGTGCCAGCAGCCAAGGGGTGGCCGGGATCACCTACGAGCAGTACTTC,CASSQGVAGITYEQYF
TRBJ1-1,NA,NA,TRBV5-1,TGCGCCAGCAGCCGGACTACACCGGGGAACACTGAAGCTTTCTTT,CASSRTTPGNTEAFF
TRBJ2-3,TRBD2,few,TRBV7-2,TGTGCCAGCAGCTTAGCAGGTAGCGGGAGGGCCACAGATACGCAGTATTTT,CASSLAGSGRATDTQYF
TRBJ2-7,NA,many,TRBV6-2/TRBV6-3,TGTGCCAGCAGCTTTGGACAGACCTACGAGCAGTACTTC,CASSFGQTYEQYF
TRBJ2-7,NA,NA,TRBV6-5,TGTGCCAGCAGTTACGACCAGGGGACCTACGAGCAGTACTTC,CASSYDQGTYEQYF
TRBJ1-2,NA,NA,TRBV9,TGTGCCAGCAGCGTGGCACACGACGCACATCTCTATGGCTACACCTTC,CASSVAHDAHLYGYTF
TRBJ2-1,TRBD1,few,TRBV6-5,TGTGCCAGCAGCCCCGCGGGACAGGGTTCCTACAATGAGCAGTTCTTC,CASSPAGQGSYNEQFF
TRBJ2-3,TRBD2,few,TRBV18,TGTGCCAGCTCACCGTCTAGCGGGGCTAGCACAGATACGCAGTATTTT,CASSPSSGASTDTQYF
TRBJ2-4,NA,few,TRBV18,TGTGCCAGCTCACCACTCGGGACCGCGGGAGCCAAAAACATTCAGTACTTC,CASSPLGTAGAKNIQYF
TRBJ1-2,NA,NA,TRBV2,TGTGCCAGCAGTACGGGGGAGTATGGCTACACCTTC,CASSTGEYGYTF
TRBJ1-4,NA,NA,TRBV20-1,TGCAGTGCTAGACGGGGGCTCCAGTTGGAAAAACTGTTTTTT,CSARRGLQLEKLFF
TRBJ2-3,TRBD1,NA,TRBV29-1,TGCAGCGTTGCGAGACAGGGAGGCACAGATACGCAGTATTTT,CSVARQGGTDTQYF
TRBJ2-7,NA,many,TRBV20-1,TGCAGTGCTAGAGATATCAGGTTAGACGAGCAGTACTTC,CSARDIRLDEQYF
TRBJ1-1,NA,few,TRBV27,TGTGCCAGCAGTTTAACCGGGGAGGGCACTGAAGCTTTCTTT,CASSLTGEGTEAFF
TRBJ2-1,NA,NA,TRBV4-3,TGCGCCAGCAGCCATGACATAGCGGTCCTCACCTACAATGAGCAGTTCTTC,CASSHDIAVLTYNEQFF
TRBJ2-5,NA,NA,TRBV24-1,TGTGCCACCAGTGATCCCGGGACCACCGAGACGACCCAGTACTTC,CATSDPGTTETTQYF
TRBJ1-6,TRBD1,few,TRBV20-1,TGCAGTGCTACCAAATGGGACAGGGAGCGTTCACCCCTCCACTTT,CSATKWDRERSPLHF
TRBJ2-1,TRBD2,NA,TRBV6-2/TRBV6-3,TGTGCCAGCAGTTTCCTAGCGGGAGACGTTGAGCAGTTCTTC,CASSFLAGDVEQFF
TRBJ2-1,NA,many,TRBV7-8,TGTGCCAGCAGCATATATATCTCCTACAATGAGCAGTTCTTC,CASSIYISYNEQFF
TRBJ1-2,NA,NA,TRBV6-1,TGTGCCAGCAGTGAAGCTGTAGGACCGGGACGGACGCCCTATGGCTACACCTTC,CASSEAVGPGRTPYGYTF
TRBJ2-7,TRBD1,NA,TRBV7-9,TGTGCCAGCAGCTTGACACAGGGGGAAAACGAGCAGTACTTC,CASSLTQGENEQYF
TRBJ2-1,TRBD2,NA,TRBV20-1,TGCAGTGCCGGAGGACTAGCGGGAGACGTGGATGAATTCTTC,CSAGGLAGDVDEFF
TRBJ2-7,TRBD1,NA,TRBV29-1,TGCAGCGCCGAGGACAGGGTCGAGCAGTACTTC,CSAEDRVEQYF
TRBJ2-3,NA,few,TRBV4-3,TGCGCCAGCAGCCAGGGGCCGCCGGGACCCACAGATACGCAGTATTTT,CASSQGPPGPTDTQYF
TRBJ2-1,NA,few,TRBV4-1,TGCGCCAGCAGCCAAGTTCGGGGAATGAAACAGTTCTTC,CASSQVRGMKQFF
TRBJ2-7,NA,NA,TRBV7-2,TGTGCCAGCAGCTTAGCAGGGCTAGAGTACGAGCAGTACTTC,CASSLAGLEYEQYF
TRBJ2-3,TRBD2,few,TRBV10-3,TGTGCCATCAGAAGGACTAGCGGGAGCACAGATACGCAGTATTTT,CAIRRTSGSTDTQYF
TRBJ2-5,NA,NA,TRBV12-3/TRBV12-4,TGTGCCAGCAGTCGAGCTCGGGACCAAGAGACCCAGTACTTC,CASSRARDQETQYF
TRBJ2-7,TRBD2,few,TRBV6-5,TGTGCCAGCAGCCACGGACTAGCGGGACGATCCTACGAGCAGTACTTC,CASSHGLAGRSYEQYF
TRBJ2-7,NA,NA,TRBV5-1,TGCGCCAGCAGCTTGGAGCTTAGCGGATACTCCTACGAGCAGTACTTC,CASSLELSGYSYEQYF
TRBJ1-5,NA,NA,TRBV6-1,TGTGCCAGCAGTGAAATGGCCCCCCAGCCCCAGCATTTT,CASSEMAPQPQHF
TRBJ1-6,NA,NA,TRBV28,TGTGCCAGCAGTTTATCCTACAGTAATTCACCCCTCCACTTT,CASSLSYSNSPLHF
TRBJ1-1,NA,few,TRBV18,TGTGCCAGCTCACACCGGACAGTAGTGAACACTGAAGCTTTCTTT,CASSHRTVVNTEAFF
TRBJ1-1,NA,few,TRBV4-3,TGCGCCAGCAGCCAAGACGCATACGGCCTGGAGGAAGCTTTCTTT,CASSQDAYGLEEAFF
TRBJ2-3,TRBD2,once,TRBV3-1,TGTGCCAGCAGCCCCGGACTAGCGGGAGCCCTGGGAGGAGATACGCAGTATTTT,CASSPGLAGALGGDTQYF
TRBJ1-1,TRBD1,NA,TRBV6-5,TGTGCCAGCAGTGGCCGACAGGGAAAAGACACTGAAGCTTTCTTT,CASSGRQGKDTEAFF
TRBJ2-7,TRBD1,NA,TRBV5-1,TGCGCCAGCAGCTTCCAGGGGGCGGGCTACGAGCAGTACTTC,CASSFQGAGYEQYF
TRBJ2-1,NA,few,TRBV6-2/TRBV6-3,TGTGCCAGCGGCGCAGGGGCTTACAATGAGCAGTTCTTC,CASGAGAYNEQFF
TRBJ2-4,TRBD2,NA,TRBV5-1,TGCGCCAGCAGCTCGGGACTAGCGGCCTCCCAAAACATTCAGTACTTC,CASSSGLAASQNIQYF
TRBJ2-5,NA,once,TRBV10-3,TGTGCCATCAGTGAGTCGAACAGGGTGGAGACCCAGTACTTC,CAISESNRVETQYF
TRBJ1-5,NA,NA,TRBV18,TGTGCCAGCTCCCCCGGAACAGACCAGCCCCAGCATTTT,CASSPGTDQPQHF
TRBJ2-1,NA,NA,TRBV11-1,TGTGCCAGCAGCTTGGGCACACACAATGAGCAGTTCTTC,CASSLGTHNEQFF